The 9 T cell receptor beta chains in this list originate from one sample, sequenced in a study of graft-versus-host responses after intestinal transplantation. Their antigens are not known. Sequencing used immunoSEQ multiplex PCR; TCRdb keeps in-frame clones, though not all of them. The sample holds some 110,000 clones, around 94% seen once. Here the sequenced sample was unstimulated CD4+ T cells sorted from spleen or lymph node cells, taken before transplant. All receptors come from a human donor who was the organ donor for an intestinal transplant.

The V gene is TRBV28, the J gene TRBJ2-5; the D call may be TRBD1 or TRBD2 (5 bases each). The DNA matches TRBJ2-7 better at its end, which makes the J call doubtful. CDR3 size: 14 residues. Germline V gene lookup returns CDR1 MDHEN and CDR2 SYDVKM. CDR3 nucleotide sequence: TGTGCCAGCCAGGTCCGGGACCTACTGGGCGAGCAGTACTTC. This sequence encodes CASQVRDLLGEQYF.

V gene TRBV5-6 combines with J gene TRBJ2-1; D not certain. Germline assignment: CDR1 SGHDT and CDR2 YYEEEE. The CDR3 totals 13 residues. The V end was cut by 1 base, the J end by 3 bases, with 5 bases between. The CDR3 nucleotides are TGTGCCAGCAGCTTGACGGACTACAATGAGCAGTTCTTC. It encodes CASSLTDYNEQFF.

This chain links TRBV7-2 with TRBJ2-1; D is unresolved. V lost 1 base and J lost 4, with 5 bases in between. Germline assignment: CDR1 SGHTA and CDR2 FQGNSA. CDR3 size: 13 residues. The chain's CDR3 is CASSLGRYNEQFF. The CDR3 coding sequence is TGTGCCAGCAGCTTAGGTCGGTACAATGAGCAGTTCTTC.

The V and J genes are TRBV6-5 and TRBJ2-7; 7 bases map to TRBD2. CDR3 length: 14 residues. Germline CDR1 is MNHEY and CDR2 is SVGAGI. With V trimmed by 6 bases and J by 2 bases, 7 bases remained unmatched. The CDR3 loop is CASRGRAPPYEQYF. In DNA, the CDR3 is TGTGCCAGCAGGGGGAGGGCCCCTCCCTACGAGCAGTACTTC.

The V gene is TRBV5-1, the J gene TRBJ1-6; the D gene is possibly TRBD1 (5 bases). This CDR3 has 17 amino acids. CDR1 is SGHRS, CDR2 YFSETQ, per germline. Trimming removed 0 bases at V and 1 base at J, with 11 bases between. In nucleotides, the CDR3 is TGCGCCAGCAGCTTGGAGGAGACAGTTTCCTATAATTCACCCCTCCACTTT. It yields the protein CASSLEETVSYNSPLHF. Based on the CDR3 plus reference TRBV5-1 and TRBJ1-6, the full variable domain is KAGVTQTPRYLIKTRGQQVTLSCSPISGHRSVSWYQQTPGQGLQFLFEYFSETQRNKGNFPGRFSGRQFSNSRSEMNVSTLELGDSALYLCASSLEETVSYNSPLHFGNGTRLTVT.

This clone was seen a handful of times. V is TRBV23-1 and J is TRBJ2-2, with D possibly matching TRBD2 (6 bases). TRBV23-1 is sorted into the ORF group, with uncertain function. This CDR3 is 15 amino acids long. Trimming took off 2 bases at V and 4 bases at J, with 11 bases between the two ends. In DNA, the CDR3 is TGCGCCAGCAGTCAACCGGGACTTAGCACCGGGGAGCTGTTTTTT. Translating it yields CASSQPGLSTGELFF.

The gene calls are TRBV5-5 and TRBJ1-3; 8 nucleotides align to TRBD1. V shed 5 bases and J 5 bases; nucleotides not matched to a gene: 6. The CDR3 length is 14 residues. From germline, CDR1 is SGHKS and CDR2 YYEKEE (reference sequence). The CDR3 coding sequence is TGTGCCAGCAGTGGGGACAGGTCACGAAACACCATATATTTT. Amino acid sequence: CASSGDRSRNTIYF.

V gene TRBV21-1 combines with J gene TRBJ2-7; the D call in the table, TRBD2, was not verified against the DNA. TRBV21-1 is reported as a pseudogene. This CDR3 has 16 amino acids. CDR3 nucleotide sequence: TGTGCCAGCAGCAAAGAGAGTAGCGGGAGTATCTACGAGCAGTACTTC. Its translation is CASSKESSGSIYEQYF.

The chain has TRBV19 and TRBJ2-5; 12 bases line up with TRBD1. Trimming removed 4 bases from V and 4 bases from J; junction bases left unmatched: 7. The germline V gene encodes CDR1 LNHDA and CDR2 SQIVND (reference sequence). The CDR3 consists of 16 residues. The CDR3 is CASSTRRDRGRETQYF. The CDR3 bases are TGTGCCAGTAGTACCCGACGGGACAGGGGGCGAGAGACCCAGTACTTC.